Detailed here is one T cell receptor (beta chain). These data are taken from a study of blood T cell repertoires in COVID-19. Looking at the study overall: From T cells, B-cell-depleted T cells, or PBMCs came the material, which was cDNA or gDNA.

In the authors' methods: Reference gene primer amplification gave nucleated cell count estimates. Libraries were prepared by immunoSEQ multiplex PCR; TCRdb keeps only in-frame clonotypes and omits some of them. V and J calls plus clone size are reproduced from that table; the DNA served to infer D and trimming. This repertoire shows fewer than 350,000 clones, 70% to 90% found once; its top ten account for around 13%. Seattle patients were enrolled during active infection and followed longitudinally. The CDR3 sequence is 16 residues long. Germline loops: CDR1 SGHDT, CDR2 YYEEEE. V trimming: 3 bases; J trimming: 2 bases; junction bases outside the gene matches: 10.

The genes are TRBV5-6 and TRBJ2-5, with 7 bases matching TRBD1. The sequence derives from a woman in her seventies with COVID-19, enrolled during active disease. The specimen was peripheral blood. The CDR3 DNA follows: TGTGCCAGCAGCTCCCAGACAGGGCTAATTCAAGAGACCCAGTACTTC. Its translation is CASSSQTGLIQETQYF.